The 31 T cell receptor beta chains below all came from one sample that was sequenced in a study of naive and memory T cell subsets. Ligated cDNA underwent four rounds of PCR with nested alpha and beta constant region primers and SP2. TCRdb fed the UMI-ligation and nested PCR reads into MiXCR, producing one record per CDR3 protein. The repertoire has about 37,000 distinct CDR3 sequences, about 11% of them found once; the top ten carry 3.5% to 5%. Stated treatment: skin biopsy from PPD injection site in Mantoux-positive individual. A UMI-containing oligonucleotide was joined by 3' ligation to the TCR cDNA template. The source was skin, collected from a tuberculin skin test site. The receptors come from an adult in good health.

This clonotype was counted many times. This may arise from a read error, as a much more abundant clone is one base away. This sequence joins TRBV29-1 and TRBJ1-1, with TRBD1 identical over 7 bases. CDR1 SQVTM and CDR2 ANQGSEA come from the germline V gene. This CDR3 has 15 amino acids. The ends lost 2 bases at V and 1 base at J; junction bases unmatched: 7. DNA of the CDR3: TGCAGCGTTGAAAGAGGGGGCAGAAGGAACACTGAAGCTTTCTTT. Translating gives CSVERGGRRNTEAFF.

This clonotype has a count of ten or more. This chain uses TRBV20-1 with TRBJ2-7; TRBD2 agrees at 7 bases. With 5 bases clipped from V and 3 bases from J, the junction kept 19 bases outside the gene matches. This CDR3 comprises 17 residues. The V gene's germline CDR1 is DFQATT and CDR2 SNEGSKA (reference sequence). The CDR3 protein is CSAPDPGREGRLYEQYF. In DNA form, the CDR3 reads TGCAGTGCTCCCGACCCTGGGAGGGAGGGCCGTCTCTACGAGCAGTACTTC.

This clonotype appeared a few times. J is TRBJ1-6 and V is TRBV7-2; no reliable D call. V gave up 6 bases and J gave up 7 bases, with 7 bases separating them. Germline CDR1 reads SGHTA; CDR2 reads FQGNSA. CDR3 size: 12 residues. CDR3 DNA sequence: TGTGCCAGCAGTATACAAAATTCACCCCTCCACTTT. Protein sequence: CASSIQNSPLHF.

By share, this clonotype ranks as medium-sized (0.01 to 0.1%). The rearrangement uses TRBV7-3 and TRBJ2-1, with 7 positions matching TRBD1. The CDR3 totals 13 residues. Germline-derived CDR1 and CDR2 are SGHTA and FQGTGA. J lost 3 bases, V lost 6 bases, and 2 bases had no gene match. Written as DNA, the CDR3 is TGTGCCAGCAGAGGGACAGACTACAATGAGCAGTTCTTC. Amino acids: CASRGTDYNEQFF.

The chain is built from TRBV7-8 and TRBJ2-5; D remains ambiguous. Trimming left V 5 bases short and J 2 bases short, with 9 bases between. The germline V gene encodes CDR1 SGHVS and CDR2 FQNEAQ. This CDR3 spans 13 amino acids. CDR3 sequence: CASSPTEQETQYF. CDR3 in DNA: TGTGCCAGCAGCCCTACAGAACAAGAGACCCAGTACTTC.

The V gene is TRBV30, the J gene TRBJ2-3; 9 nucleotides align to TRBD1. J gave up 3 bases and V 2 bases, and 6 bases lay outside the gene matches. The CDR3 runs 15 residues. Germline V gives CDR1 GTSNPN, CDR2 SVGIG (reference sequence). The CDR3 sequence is CAWSPPGQGTDTQYF. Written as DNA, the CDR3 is TGTGCCTGGAGTCCACCGGGACAGGGAACAGATACGCAGTATTTT.

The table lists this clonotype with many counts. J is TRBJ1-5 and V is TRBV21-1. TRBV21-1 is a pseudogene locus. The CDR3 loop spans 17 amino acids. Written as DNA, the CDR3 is TGTGCCAGCAGCAAAGTGCCAGGGGGAGGGAGCAATCAGCCCCAGCATTTT. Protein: CASSKVPGGGSNQPQHF.

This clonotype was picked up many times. In DNA, the CDR3 is TGTGCCAGCAGAAATAGCGGGAGGGGCTACGAGCAGTACTTC. It yields the protein CASRNSGRGYEQYF. The chain couples TRBV7-2 to TRBJ2-7; TRBD2 matches at 11 bases. Per germline, CDR1 SGHTA and CDR2 FQGNSA. This CDR3 contains 14 residues. V dropped 6 bases and J dropped 3; count of bases not matched to a gene: 4.

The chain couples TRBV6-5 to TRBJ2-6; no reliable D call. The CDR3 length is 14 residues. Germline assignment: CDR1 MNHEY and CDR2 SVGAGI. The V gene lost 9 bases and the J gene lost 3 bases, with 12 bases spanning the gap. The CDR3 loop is CASLRPGGANVLTF. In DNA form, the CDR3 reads TGTGCCAGTCTCCGGCCCGGTGGGGCCAACGTCCTGACTTTC.

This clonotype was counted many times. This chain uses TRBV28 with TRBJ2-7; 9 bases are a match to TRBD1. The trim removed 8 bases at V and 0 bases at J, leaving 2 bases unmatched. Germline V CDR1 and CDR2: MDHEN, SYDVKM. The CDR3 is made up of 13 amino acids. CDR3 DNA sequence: TGTGCCAGCGGGACAGGGAGCTCCTACGAGCAGTACTTC. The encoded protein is CASGTGSSYEQYF.

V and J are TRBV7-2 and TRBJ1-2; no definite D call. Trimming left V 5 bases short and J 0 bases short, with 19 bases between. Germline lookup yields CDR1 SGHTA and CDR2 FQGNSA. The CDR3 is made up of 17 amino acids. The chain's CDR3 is CASSLPLVGRANYGYTF. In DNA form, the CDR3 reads TGTGCCAGCAGCCTCCCCTTAGTAGGGAGGGCTAACTATGGCTACACCTTC.

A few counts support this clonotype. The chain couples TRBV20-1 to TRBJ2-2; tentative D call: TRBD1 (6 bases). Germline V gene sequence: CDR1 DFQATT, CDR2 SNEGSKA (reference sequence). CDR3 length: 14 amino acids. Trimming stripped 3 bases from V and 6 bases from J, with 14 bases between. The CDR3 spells CSASLRGVPGELFF. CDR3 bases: TGCAGTGCTAGTCTCAGGGGAGTACCCGGGGAGCTGTTTTTT.

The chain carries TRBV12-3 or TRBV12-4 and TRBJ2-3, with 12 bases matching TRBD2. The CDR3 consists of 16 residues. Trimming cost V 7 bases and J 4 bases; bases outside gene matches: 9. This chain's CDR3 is CASTKGLAGMPDTQYF. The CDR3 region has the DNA TGTGCCAGCACAAAAGGACTAGCGGGAATGCCAGATACGCAGTATTTT.

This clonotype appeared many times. CDR3 sequence reads: CASSLAQGTLAEAFF. The DNA for the CDR3 is TGTGCCAGCAGCTTGGCCCAGGGGACCTTGGCTGAAGCTTTCTTT. The V gene is TRBV11-3, the J gene TRBJ1-1; maybe TRBD1 (6 bases). Trimming took off 3 bases at V and 6 bases at J, with 17 bases between the two ends. From germline, CDR1 is SGHNT and CDR2 YENEEA. This CDR3 has 15 residues. Full variable domain (remainder filled in from reference TRBV11-3 and TRBJ1-1): EAGVVQSPRYKIIEKKQPVAFWCNPISGHNTLYWYLQNLGQGPELLIRYENEEAVDDSQLPKDRFSAERLKGVDSTLKIQPAELGDSAVYLCASSLAQGTLAEAFFGQGTRLTVV.

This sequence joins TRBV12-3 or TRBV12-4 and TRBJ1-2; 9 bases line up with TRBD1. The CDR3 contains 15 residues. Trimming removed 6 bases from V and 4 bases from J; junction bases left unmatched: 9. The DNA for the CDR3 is TGTGCCAGCAGGCACGGACAGGGGTCGGCCTATGGCTACACCTTC. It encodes CASRHGQGSAYGYTF.

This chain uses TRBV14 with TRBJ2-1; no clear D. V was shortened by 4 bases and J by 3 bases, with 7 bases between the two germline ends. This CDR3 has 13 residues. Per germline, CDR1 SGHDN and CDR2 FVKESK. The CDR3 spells CASSLFFYNEQFF. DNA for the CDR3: TGTGCCAGCAGCCTATTCTTCTACAATGAGCAGTTCTTC.

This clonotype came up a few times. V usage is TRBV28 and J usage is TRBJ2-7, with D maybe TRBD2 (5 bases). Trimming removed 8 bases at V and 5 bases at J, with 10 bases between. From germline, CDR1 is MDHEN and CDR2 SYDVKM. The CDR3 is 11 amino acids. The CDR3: CASGRFDEQYF. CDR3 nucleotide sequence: TGTGCCAGCGGGAGATTCGACGAGCAGTACTTC.

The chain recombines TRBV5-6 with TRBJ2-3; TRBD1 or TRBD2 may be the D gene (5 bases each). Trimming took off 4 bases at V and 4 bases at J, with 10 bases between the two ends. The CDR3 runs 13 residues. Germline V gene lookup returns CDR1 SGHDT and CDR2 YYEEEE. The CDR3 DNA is TGTGCCAGCAGCCCGGGGACCTCAGATACGCAGTATTTT. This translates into CASSPGTSDTQYF.

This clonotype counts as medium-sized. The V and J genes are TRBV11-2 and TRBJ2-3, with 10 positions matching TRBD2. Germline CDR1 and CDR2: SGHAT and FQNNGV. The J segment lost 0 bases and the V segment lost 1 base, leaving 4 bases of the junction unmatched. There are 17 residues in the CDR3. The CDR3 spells CASSLGAAGGSTDTQYF. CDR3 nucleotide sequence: TGTGCCAGCAGCTTAGGGGCAGCGGGAGGGAGCACAGATACGCAGTATTTT.

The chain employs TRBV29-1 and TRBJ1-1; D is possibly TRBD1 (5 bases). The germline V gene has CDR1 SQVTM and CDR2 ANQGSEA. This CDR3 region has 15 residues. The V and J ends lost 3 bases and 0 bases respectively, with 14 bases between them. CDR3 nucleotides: TGCAGCGTTGAGAAATTTGGGGGGATGAACACTGAAGCTTTCTTT. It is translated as CSVEKFGGMNTEAFF.

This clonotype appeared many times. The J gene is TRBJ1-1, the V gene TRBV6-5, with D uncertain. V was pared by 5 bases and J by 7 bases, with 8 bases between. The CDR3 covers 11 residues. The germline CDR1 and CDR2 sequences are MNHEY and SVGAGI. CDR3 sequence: CASSNEGEAFF. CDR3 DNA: TGTGCCAGCAGTAACGAGGGTGAAGCTTTCTTT.

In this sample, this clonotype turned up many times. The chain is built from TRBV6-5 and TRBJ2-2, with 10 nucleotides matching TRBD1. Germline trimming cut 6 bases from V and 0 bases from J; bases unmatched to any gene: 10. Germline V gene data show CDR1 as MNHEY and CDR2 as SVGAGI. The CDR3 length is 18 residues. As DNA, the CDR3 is TGTGCCAGCAGCCGAGAGACCGGGACAGGGGCGAACACCGGGGAGCTGTTTTTT. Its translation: CASSRETGTGANTGELFF.

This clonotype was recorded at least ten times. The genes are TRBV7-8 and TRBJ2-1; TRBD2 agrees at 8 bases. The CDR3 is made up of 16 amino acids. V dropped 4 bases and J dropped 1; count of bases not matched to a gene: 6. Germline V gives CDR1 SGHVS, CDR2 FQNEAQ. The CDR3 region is CASSSDTSGSYNEQFF. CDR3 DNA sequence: TGTGCCAGCAGCTCAGACACTAGCGGTTCCTACAATGAGCAGTTCTTC.

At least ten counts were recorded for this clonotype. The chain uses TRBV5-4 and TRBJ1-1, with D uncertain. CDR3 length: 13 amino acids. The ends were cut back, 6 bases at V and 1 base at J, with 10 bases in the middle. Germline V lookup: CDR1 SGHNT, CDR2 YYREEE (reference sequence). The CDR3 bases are TGTGCCAGCAAAGGGAACTGGAACACTGAAGCTTTCTTT. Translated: CASKGNWNTEAFF.

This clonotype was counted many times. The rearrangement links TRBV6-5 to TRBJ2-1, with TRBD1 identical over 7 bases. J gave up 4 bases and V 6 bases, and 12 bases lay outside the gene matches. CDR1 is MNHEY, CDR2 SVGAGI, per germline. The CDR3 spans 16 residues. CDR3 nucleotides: TGTGCCAGCAGAATTACTGGGGACAGCCTTTACAATGAGCAGTTCTTC. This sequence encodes CASRITGDSLYNEQFF.

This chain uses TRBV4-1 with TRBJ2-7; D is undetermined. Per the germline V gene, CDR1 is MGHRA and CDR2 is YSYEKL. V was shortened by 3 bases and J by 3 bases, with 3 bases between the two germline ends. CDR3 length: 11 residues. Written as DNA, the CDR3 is TGCGCCAGCAGCCAGGACTACGAGCAGTACTTC. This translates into CASSQDYEQYF.

DNA for the CDR3: TGTGCCAGTAGGAAGAGGACAGGGGGACCCTTCTACAATGAGCAGTTCTTC. The encoded protein is CASRKRTGGPFYNEQFF. This chain uses TRBV19 with TRBJ2-1; 10 positions match TRBD1. Germline values: CDR1 LNHDA, CDR2 SQIVND (reference sequence). This CDR3 comprises 17 residues. Trimming at V came to 6 bases and at J to 3 bases, leaving 11 bases not matched to a gene.

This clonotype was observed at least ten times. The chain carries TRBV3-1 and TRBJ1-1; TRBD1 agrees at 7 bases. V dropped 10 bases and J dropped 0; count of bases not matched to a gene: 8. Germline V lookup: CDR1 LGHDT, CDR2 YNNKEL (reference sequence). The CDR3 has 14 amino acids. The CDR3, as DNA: TGTGCCACCACTCCCGGACAGGTGAACACTGAAGCTTTCTTT. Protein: CATTPGQVNTEAFF.

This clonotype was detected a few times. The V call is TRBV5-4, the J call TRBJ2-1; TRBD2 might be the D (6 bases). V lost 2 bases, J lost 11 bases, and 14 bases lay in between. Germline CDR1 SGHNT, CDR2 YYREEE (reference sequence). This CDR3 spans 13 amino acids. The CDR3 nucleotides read TGTGCCAGCAGCTTAACCCGGGACTCGCAGCAGTTCTTC. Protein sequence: CASSLTRDSQQFF.

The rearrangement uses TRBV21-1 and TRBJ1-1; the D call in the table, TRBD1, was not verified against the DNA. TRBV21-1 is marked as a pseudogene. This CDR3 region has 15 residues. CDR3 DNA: TGTGCCAGCAGCACCCGGGACAGGGATTCCCCTGAAGCTTTCTTT. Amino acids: CASSTRDRDSPEAFF.

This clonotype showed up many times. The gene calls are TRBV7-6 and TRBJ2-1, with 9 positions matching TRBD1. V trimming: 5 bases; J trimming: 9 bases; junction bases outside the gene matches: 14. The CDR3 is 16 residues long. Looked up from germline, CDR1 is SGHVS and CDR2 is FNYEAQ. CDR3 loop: CASSPSGTGLRVEQFF. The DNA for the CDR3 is TGTGCCAGCAGCCCCTCCGGGACAGGGTTGAGGGTTGAGCAGTTCTTC.